This TCR beta chain was captured by sequencing in a study of T-cell memory formation after mild COVID-19. General study results and limits: CD4+ bias marked clones expanding day 15 to 37, unlike balanced contracting clones. Those CD4+ clones that contracted were mainly in CM and EM (CD8+ ones in EMRA). Researchers found some responding clones in pre-infection memory, a sign that cross-reactive memory joined.

The CDR3 loop spans 16 amino acids. Trimming removed 6 bases from V and 0 bases from J, with 16 bases in between. Employing constant-segment primers, 5'RACE generated TCR alpha and TCR beta cDNA libraries bearing sample barcodes and UMIs. TCRdb reanalysed the 5' RACE reads using MiXCR and keeps one entry per CDR3 protein. The repertoire consists of around 420,000 distinct CDR3 sequences, with 20% to 25% occurring once and the leading ten covering 8.8%. This clonotype came up a few times. What it binds is unknown. The rearrangement links TRBV12-3 or TRBV12-4 to TRBJ2-3; D ambiguous. The clonotype originates from an adult woman who had mild COVID-19 (a few samples of this study predate the infection). Cell type and time point are not known. The source material was PBMCs or a T cell subset sorted from them (not recorded which). The CDR3 is CASSLIDGLSTDTQYF. The CDR3 DNA reads TGTGCCAGCAGCCTAATCGACGGGTTAAGCACAGATACGCAGTATTTT.